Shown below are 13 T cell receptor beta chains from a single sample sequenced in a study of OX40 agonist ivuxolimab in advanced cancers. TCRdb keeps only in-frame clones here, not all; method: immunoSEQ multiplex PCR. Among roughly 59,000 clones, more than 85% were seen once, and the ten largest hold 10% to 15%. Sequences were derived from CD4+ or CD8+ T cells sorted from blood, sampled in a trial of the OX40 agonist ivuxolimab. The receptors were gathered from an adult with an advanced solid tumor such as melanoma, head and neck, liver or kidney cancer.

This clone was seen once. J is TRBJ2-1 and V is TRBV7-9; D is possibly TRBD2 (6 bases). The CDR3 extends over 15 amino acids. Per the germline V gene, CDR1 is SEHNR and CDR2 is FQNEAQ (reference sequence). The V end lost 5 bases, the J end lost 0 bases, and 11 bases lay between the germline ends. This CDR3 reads CASSPGLPSYNEQFF. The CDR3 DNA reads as TGTGCCAGCAGCCCGGGACTCCCCTCCTACAATGAGCAGTTCTTC.

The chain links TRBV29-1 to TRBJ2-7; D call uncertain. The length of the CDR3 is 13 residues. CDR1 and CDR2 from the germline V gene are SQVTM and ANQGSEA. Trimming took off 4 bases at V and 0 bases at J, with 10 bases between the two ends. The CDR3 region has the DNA TGCAGCGTTGGCGTCATATCCTCCTACGAGCAGTACTTC. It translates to CSVGVISSYEQYF.

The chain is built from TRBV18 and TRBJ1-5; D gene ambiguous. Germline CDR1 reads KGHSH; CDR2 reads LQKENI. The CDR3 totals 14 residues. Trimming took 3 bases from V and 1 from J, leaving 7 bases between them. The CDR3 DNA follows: TGTGCCAGCTCACCGGGCAGGAGCAATCAGCCCCAGCATTTT. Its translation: CASSPGRSNQPQHF.

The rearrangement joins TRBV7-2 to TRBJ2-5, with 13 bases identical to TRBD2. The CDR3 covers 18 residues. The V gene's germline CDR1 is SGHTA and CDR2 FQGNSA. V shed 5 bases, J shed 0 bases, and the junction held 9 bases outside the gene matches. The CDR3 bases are TGTGCCAGCAGCCAATGGACTAGCGGGGGAGTGTACCAAGAGACCCAGTACTTC. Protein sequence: CASSQWTSGGVYQETQYF.

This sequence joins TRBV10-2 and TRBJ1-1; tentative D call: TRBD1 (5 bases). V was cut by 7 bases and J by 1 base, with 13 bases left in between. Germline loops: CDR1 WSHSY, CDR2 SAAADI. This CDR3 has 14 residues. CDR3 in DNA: TGCGCCAGCAAAAGCGTGGGGGGGAACACTGAAGCTTTCTTT. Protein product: CASKSVGGNTEAFF.

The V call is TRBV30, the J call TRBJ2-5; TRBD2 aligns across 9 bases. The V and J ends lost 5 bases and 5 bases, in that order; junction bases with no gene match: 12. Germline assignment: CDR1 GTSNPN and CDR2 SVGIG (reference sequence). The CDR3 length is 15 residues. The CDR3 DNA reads TGTGCCTGGTCCCCCGGGGCGGGAGGGCCGGAGACCCAGTACTTC. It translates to CAWSPGAGGPETQYF.

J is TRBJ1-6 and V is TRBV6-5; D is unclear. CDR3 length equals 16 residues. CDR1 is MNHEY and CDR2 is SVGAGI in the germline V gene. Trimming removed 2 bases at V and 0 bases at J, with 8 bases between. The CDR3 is CASSYGPSSYNSPLHF. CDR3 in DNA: TGTGCCAGCAGTTACGGCCCAAGCTCCTATAATTCACCCCTCCACTTT.

In DNA form, the CDR3 reads TGCGCCAGCAGCTTTCCCCGGGGGATGAACACCGGGGAGCTGTTTTTT. It codes for CASSFPRGMNTGELFF. V gene TRBV5-1 combines with J gene TRBJ2-2, with a tentative D call TRBD2 (6 bases). The germline V and J ends were trimmed by 2 bases and 1 base, with 12 bases remaining between them. The CDR3 has 16 amino acids. Germline V CDR1 and CDR2: SGHRS, YFSETQ.

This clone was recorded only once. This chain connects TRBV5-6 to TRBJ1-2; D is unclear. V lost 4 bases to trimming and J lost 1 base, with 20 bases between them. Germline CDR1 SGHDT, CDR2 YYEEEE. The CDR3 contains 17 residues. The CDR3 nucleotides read TGTGCCAGCAGCGAAGCTACCGGGAGTCCCATTAACTATGGCTACACCTTC. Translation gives CASSEATGSPINYGYTF.

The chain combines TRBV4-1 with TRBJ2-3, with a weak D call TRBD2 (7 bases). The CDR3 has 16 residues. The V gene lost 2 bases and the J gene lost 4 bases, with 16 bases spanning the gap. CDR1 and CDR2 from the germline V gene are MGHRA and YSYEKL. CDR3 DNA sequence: TGCGCCAGCAGCCAAAACGTGGGGGGGCAGGCAGATACGCAGTATTTT. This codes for CASSQNVGGQADTQYF.

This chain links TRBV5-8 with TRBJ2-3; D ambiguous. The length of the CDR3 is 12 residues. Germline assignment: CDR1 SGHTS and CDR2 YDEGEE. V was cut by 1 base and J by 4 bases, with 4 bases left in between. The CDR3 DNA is TGTGCCAGCAGCTTGTTTGCAGATACGCAGTATTTT. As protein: CASSLFADTQYF.

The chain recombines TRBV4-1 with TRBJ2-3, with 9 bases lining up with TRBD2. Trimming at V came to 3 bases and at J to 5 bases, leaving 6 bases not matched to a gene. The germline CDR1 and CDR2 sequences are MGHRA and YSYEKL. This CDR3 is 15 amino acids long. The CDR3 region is CASSQIAGEIDTQYF. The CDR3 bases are TGCGCCAGCAGCCAGATAGCGGGGGAGATAGATACGCAGTATTTT.

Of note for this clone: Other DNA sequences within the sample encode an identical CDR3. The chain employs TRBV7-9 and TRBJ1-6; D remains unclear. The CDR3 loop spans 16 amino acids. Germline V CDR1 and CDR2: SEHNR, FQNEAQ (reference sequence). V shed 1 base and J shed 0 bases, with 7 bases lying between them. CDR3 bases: TGTGCCAGCAGCTTAGACGGGAGCTCCTATAATTCACCCCTCCACTTT. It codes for CASSLDGSSYNSPLHF.